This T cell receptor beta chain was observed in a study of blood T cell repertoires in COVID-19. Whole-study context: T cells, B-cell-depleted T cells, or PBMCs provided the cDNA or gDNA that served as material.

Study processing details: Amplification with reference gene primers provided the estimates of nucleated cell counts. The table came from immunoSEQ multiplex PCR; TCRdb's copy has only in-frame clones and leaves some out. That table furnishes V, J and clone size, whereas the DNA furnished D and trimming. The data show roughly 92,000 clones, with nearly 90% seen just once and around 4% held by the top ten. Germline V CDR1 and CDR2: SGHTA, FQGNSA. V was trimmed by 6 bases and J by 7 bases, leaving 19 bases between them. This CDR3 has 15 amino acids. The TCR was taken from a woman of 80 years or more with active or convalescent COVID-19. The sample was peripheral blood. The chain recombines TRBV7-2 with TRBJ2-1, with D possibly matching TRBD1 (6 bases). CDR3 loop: CASSSDSGGRNEQFF. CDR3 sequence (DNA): TGTGCCAGCAGTTCTGACAGTGGGGGCAGGAATGAGCAGTTCTTC.